A selection of T cell receptor beta chains follows, all from one sample in a study of identical twins. TCRdb used MiXCR to reprocess the 5' RACE reads, holding one entry per CDR3 protein. The repertoire includes around 680,000 distinct CDR3 sequences, under 9% of them detected once, and approximately 0.89% sits in the top ten. Another study also made use of these data, one on yellow fever vaccine responses in identical twins.

Material for sequencing was PBMCs. The origin of the receptors is a woman aged 18 to 35 in good health. CDR3s include the opening cysteine and the closing phenylalanine or tryptophan. The D gene is left open where the match is weak. Part of the rows lack a size; the others show once, few, many or a class for expanded clones.

j_gene | v_gene | d_gene | abundance | CDR3nt | CDR3aa
TRBJ2-5 | TRBV15 | TRBD1 | - | TGTGCCACCAGCAGGAAGCGGGACAGGGTAGGGGAGACCCAGTACTTC | CATSRKRDRVGETQYF
TRBJ1-5 | TRBV11-2 | - | many | TGTGCCAGCAGCTTAAATGATGGGGCCCAGCCCCAGCATTTT | CASSLNDGAQPQHF
TRBJ2-7 | TRBV12-3/TRBV12-4 | - | many | TGTGCCAGCAGTTCCTATGGGACACAGGAGACCTACGAGCAGTACTTC | CASSSYGTQETYEQYF
TRBJ2-2 | TRBV6-4 | - | - | TGTGCCAGCAGTGAGACTAGCACCGGGGAGCTGTTTTTT | CASSETSTGELFF
TRBJ2-7 | TRBV2 | - | few | TGTGCCCTACAGGAATCGGAGGCATCCCGGGCCTACGAGCAGTACTTC | CALQESEASRAYEQYF
TRBJ1-1 | TRBV29-1 | - | few | TGCAGCGCAAGAGGAGGCAAGAACCGCATGAACACTGAAGCTTTCTTT | CSARGGKNRMNTEAFF
TRBJ1-5 | TRBV29-1 | - | few | TGCAGCGCGAGGACGGGCGAGGCACAGCCCCAGCATTTT | CSARTGEAQPQHF
TRBJ2-7 | TRBV12-3/TRBV12-4 | TRBD1 | many | TGTGCCAGCAGTTCAGGACAGGGGGTATCGTACGAGCAGTACTTC | CASSSGQGVSYEQYF
TRBJ2-3 | TRBV7-2 | TRBD2 | - | TGTGCCAGCAGACGGACTAGCGGGAGGGCAGATACGCAGTATTTT | CASRRTSGRADTQYF
TRBJ1-2 | TRBV9 | - | few | TGTGCCAGCAGCGTAGCTCGGGGCTATGGCTACACCTTC | CASSVARGYGYTF
TRBJ2-5 | TRBV7-9 | - | few | TGTGCCAGCAGCTCCCGGACAGTCCAAGAGACCCAGTACTTC | CASSSRTVQETQYF
TRBJ2-7 | TRBV12-3/TRBV12-4 | TRBD2 | many | TGTGCCAGCAGCCCCGAATTGGGACTAGCGGGGGGCGAGCAGTACTTC | CASSPELGLAGGEQYF
TRBJ2-6 | TRBV6-1 | TRBD1 | few | TGTGCCAGCAGCCATAAAAAGTCAGGGGGTGTTCCTGGGGCCAACGTCCTGACTTTC | CASSHKKSGGVPGANVLTF
TRBJ2-5 | TRBV20-1 | - | - | TGCAGTGCTAGATCGGTGGGACTCCACACCCAGTACTTC | CSARSVGLHTQYF
TRBJ2-1 | TRBV2 | - | many | TGTGCCAGCAGTGAGGTGGGCGGGGGCCCCTACAATGAGCAGTTCTTC | CASSEVGGGPYNEQFF
TRBJ2-1 | TRBV6-5 | TRBD1 | - | TGTGCCAGCAGTTACGATGGGACAGGAATTTACAATGAGCAGTTCTTC | CASSYDGTGIYNEQFF
TRBJ1-3 | TRBV12-2 | - | - | TGTGCAAGTCGCTTCCCTGCCGGAAACGCCATATATTTT | CASRFPAGNAIYF
TRBJ2-2 | TRBV20-1 | - | few | TGCAGTGCTAGAGATCCGAACGGCGGGGAGCTGTTTTTT | CSARDPNGGELFF
TRBJ2-1 | TRBV4-1 | TRBD2 | many | TGCGCCAGCAGCCAGCTAGCGGGAGTATCCTACAATGAGCAGTTCTTC | CASSQLAGVSYNEQFF
TRBJ1-2 | TRBV6-5 | - | many | TGTGCCAGCAGAGGAACCCGTTATGGCTACACCTTC | CASRGTRYGYTF
TRBJ2-2 | TRBV13 | - | - | TGTGCCAGCAGCGGAACAGGGAGGGACACCGGGGAGCTGTTTTTT | CASSGTGRDTGELFF
TRBJ2-3 | TRBV9 | TRBD2 | few | TGTGCCAGCAGCCCACCGGGCGGGGGGGCTCTTACAGATACGCAGTATTTT | CASSPPGGGALTDTQYF
TRBJ2-7 | TRBV30 | - | - | TGTGCCTGGAGTGTACGGCTGGACTACGAGCAGTACTTC | CAWSVRLDYEQYF
TRBJ2-7 | TRBV6-5 | - | many | TGTGCCAGCAGTTACTCGCGGGGATACGAGCAGTACTTC | CASSYSRGYEQYF
TRBJ1-6 | TRBV5-1 | - | many | TGCGCCAGCAGCTTTGAAAATTTGGATTCACCCCTCCACTTT | CASSFENLDSPLHF
TRBJ1-4 | TRBV2 | - | - | TGTGCCAGCACCATGTCCTTAGCAACTAATGAAAAACTGTTTTTT | CASTMSLATNEKLFF
TRBJ2-5 | TRBV29-1 | - | many | TGCAGCCTATGGAAGGGGGGAGAGACCCAGTACTTC | CSLWKGGETQYF
TRBJ2-3 | TRBV28 | - | few | TGTGCCAGCAGTTTCTGGAACAGGTTTTTGGCAGATACGCAGTATTTT | CASSFWNRFLADTQYF
TRBJ2-7 | TRBV18 | - | few | TGTGCCAGCTCACCACTCGACGGGACACCGTTAAACGAGCAGTACTTC | CASSPLDGTPLNEQYF
TRBJ2-7 | TRBV27 | - | few | TGTGCCAGCAGTTTATTTCAGGGGCTTGGCTACGAGCAGTACTTC | CASSLFQGLGYEQYF
TRBJ2-5 | TRBV5-1 | TRBD2 | - | TGCGCCAGCAGGGGGTCCACTAGCGGAGGAGAGACCCAGTACTTC | CASRGSTSGGETQYF
TRBJ2-2 | TRBV12-3/TRBV12-4 | - | many | TGTGCCAGTCATGGGCGCGGGGAGCTGTTTTTT | CASHGRGELFF